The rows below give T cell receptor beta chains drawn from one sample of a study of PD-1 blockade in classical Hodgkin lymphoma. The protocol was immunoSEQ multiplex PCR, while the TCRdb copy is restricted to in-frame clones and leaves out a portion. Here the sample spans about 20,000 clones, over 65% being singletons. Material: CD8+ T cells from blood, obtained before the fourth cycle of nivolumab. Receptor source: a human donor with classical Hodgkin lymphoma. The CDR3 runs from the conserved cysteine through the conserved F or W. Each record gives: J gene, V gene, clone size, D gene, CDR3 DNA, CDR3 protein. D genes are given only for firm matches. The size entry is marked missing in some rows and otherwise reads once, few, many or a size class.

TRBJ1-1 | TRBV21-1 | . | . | TGTGCCAGCAGCAAAGGGCACAGAGGACCGCACGGGATATCTGAAGCTTTCTTT | CASSKGHRGPHGISEAFF
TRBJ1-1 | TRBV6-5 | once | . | TGTGCCAGCAGAAACCCCCAGGACGGATACACTGAAGCTTTCTTT | CASRNPQDGYTEAFF
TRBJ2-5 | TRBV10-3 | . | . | TGTGCCATCAGTGAGTCGAAGACAGGGAGTTGGGAGGGTCAACAAGAGACCCAGTACTTC | CAISESKTGSWEGQQETQYF
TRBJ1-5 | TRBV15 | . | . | TGTGCCACCAGCCCCGCCGGGCAACTACAAACCTTACTCAATCAGCCCCAGCATTTT | CATSPAGQLQTLLNQPQHF
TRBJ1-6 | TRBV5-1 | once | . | TGCGCCAGCAGCTTTTCGGGGAATTCACCCCTCCACTTT | CASSFSGNSPLHF
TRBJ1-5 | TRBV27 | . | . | TGTGCCAGCAGTTTAGGACCTTCCCGGACCTTTCAGCCCCAGCATTTT | CASSLGPSRTFQPQHF
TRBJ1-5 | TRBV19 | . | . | TGTGCCAGTATAATCTCCGCTTCGGGTGGTGGAGGTCAGCCCCAGCATTTT | CASIISASGGGGQPQHF
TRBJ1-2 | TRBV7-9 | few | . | TGTGCCAGCAGCTTAGTGGACGGACTCTATGGCTACACCTTC | CASSLVDGLYGYTF
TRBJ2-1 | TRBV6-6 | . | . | TGTGCCAGCAGTTACTCCGGACCCGACAATGAGCAGTTCTTC | CASSYSGPDNEQFF
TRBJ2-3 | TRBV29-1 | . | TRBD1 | TGCAGCGTTGATGGCAGGGGGAAGGGCACAGATACGCAGTATTTT | CSVDGRGKGTDTQYF
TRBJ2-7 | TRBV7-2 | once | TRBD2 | TGTGCCAGCAGCTTCACTAGCGCGAACGAGCAGTACTTC | CASSFTSANEQYF
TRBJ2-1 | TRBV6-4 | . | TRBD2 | TGTGCCAGCAGTGACTCGGCTAGCGGGGGATACAATGAGCAGTTCTTC | CASSDSASGGYNEQFF
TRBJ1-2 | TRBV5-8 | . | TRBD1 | TGTGCCAGCAGCCTCGGACAGGGGTACGATGGCTACACCTTC | CASSLGQGYDGYTF
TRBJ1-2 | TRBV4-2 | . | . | TGTGCCAGCAGCCAAGCTTCTAACTATGGCTACACCTTC | CASSQASNYGYTF
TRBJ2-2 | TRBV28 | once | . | TGTGCCAGCAGTTTCGGTCAGGGGAACACCGGGGAGCTGTTTTTT | CASSFGQGNTGELFF
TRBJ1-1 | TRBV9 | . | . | TGTGCCAGCAGCGTAGCTTGGGACACTGAAGCTTTCTTT | CASSVAWDTEAFF
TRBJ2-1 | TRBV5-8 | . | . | TGTGCCGGTACAGGCAATGAGCAGTTCTTC | CAGTGNEQFF
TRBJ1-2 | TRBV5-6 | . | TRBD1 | TGTGCCAGCAGCACTGGGACAGCCGGGGGCTACACCTTC | CASSTGTAGGYTF
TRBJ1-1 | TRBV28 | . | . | TGTGCCAGCAGCCTCACCTCCGGGCAAGAGGACACTGAAGCTTTCTTT | CASSLTSGQEDTEAFF
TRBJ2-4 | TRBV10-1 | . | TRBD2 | TGCGCCAACGCCTACTGCGGGGGGGCCGGAAACATTCAGTACTTC | CANAYCGGAGNIQYF
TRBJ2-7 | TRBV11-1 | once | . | TGTGCCAGCAGCTTGGGACGGCTCTCGGGATCCTACGAGCAGTACTTC | CASSLGRLSGSYEQYF
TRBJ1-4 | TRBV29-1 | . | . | TGCAGCGTTGCCGGGGAGGACGTAGGAAAACTGTTTTTT | CSVAGEDVGKLFF